These T cell receptor beta chains were read from a single sample in a study of control samples from healthy donors and cancer patients. The protocol was immunoSEQ multiplex PCR, while the TCRdb copy is restricted to in-frame clones and leaves out a portion. The repertoire holds roughly 170,000 clones, with about 93% as singletons. The sample was blood. The receptor set was obtained from a woman aged 55-69 years in good health. Both conserved end residues are part of each CDR3. D genes are given only for firm matches. Part of the rows lack a size; the others show once, few, many or a class for expanded clones.

J | V | D | size | DNA | CDR3
TRBJ1-1 | TRBV5-1 | NA | NA | TGCGCCAGCAACCCAAAAGCGGACAGAACGGGCATGGCTTTCTTT | CASNPKADRTGMAFF
TRBJ1-5 | TRBV6-2/TRBV6-3 | TRBD1 | NA | TGTGCCAGCAGTTGGACAGGGAATCAGCCCCAGCATTTT | CASSWTGNQPQHF
TRBJ2-7 | TRBV5-8 | NA | NA | TGTGCCAGCAGCTTGGTTGGCAGAACCTACGAGCAGTACTTC | CASSLVGRTYEQYF
TRBJ1-5 | TRBV6-1 | NA | once | TGTGCCAGCAGTGAAAGAAGAGGCAATCAGCCCCAGCATTTT | CASSERRGNQPQHF
TRBJ2-3 | TRBV5-1 | TRBD1 | NA | TGCGCCAGCAGCCACAGGGGGCCGTTTAGCACAGATACGCAGTATTTT | CASSHRGPFSTDTQYF
TRBJ2-7 | TRBV25-1 | NA | NA | TGTGCCAGCACCGACCGCTGGGAGCAGTACTTC | CASTDRWEQYF
TRBJ1-6 | TRBV6-2/TRBV6-3 | TRBD1 | NA | TGTGCCAGCAGTTACACCAGGGGGCTTTCACCCCTCCACTTT | CASSYTRGLSPLHF
TRBJ1-1 | TRBV5-1 | TRBD1 | NA | TGCGCCAGCAGCTTGGAGACAGGGGTCACTGAAGCTTTCTTT | CASSLETGVTEAFF
TRBJ2-5 | TRBV7-9 | NA | NA | TGTGCCAGCAGCTTAGGGAGCGTCGTAGCGTTTGGGGAGACCCAGTACTTC | CASSLGSVVAFGETQYF
TRBJ1-5 | TRBV7-9 | NA | once | TGTGCCAGCAGCTTAGGGACCCACATCCAGCCCCAGCATTTT | CASSLGTHIQPQHF
TRBJ2-3 | TRBV7-9 | NA | NA | TGTGCCAGCAGCTTATTTTCAGATACGCAGTATTTT | CASSLFSDTQYF
TRBJ1-1 | TRBV19 | NA | NA | TGTGCCAGTAGTGTTTGGTGGGCCGGCGGTGAAGCTTTCTTT | CASSVWWAGGEAFF
TRBJ1-2 | TRBV7-2 | NA | NA | TGTGCCAGCAGCCAGGGACCTAACTATGGCTACACCTTC | CASSQGPNYGYTF
TRBJ1-2 | TRBV5-4 | NA | NA | TGTGCCAGCAGCTTGGACAGGAACTATGGCTACACCTTC | CASSLDRNYGYTF
TRBJ1-5 | TRBV6-5 | TRBD1 | NA | TGTGCCAGCAGCTCTACAGGGGGCGGTCAGCCCCAGCATTTT | CASSSTGGGQPQHF
TRBJ2-7 | TRBV11-2 | TRBD1 | NA | TGTGCCAGCAGCTCCGGGACAGGAGTGGGCGAGCAGTACTTC | CASSSGTGVGEQYF
TRBJ2-5 | TRBV4-1 | TRBD2 | NA | TGCGCCAGCAGCCAAGGCCCGGGACTAGCGGTGTACCAAGAGACCCAGTACTTC | CASSQGPGLAVYQETQYF
TRBJ2-7 | TRBV5-8 | TRBD1 | NA | TGTGCCAGCAGCCCGAAGAGGGGGACAGGTGGCCTCGAGCAGTACTTC | CASSPKRGTGGLEQYF
TRBJ2-3 | TRBV12-3/TRBV12-4 | NA | once | TGTGCCAGCAGTTTGGACAGCACAGATACGCAGTATTTT | CASSLDSTDTQYF
TRBJ2-3 | TRBV12-3/TRBV12-4 | TRBD1 | NA | TGTGCCAGCAGCCTCGACAGGGAAGATACGCAGTATTTT | CASSLDREDTQYF
TRBJ2-3 | TRBV6-6 | TRBD2 | NA | TGTGCCAGCAGTTCGTTCTTCGGGGGGGCTGCAGATACGCAGTATTTT | CASSSFFGGAADTQYF
TRBJ1-4 | TRBV4-3 | NA | NA | TGCGCCAGCAGCCTACATCGGGGGTCTAATGAAAAACTGTTTTTT | CASSLHRGSNEKLFF
TRBJ2-2 | TRBV27 | NA | NA | TGTGCCAGCAGTTTATCGGGCAGTAGACTCACCGGGGAGCTGTTTTTT | CASSLSGSRLTGELFF
TRBJ1-6 | TRBV15 | NA | few | TGTGCCACCAGCAGAGATTCGTTGGGTAATTCACCCCTCCACTTT | CATSRDSLGNSPLHF
TRBJ1-2 | TRBV28 | TRBD1 | NA | TGTGCCAGCAGTCTAGGGGGACAGGTGAACTATGGCTACACCTTC | CASSLGGQVNYGYTF
TRBJ1-2 | TRBV19 | TRBD1 | once | TGTGCCAGTCTTACGGCAGGGGGAAGGGGCTACACCTTC | CASLTAGGRGYTF
TRBJ1-1 | TRBV7-6 | TRBD1 | NA | TGTGCCAGCAGCAAGGGGGACAGATTGAACACTGAAGCTTTCTTT | CASSKGDRLNTEAFF
TRBJ1-1 | TRBV12-3/TRBV12-4 | NA | NA | TGTGCCAGCAGTTGGAGGGGAGACACTGAAGCTTTCTTT | CASSWRGDTEAFF
TRBJ1-4 | TRBV6-6 | NA | NA | TGTGCCAGCAAGGACAGTAAAAATGAAAAACTGTTTTTT | CASKDSKNEKLFF
TRBJ1-1 | TRBV25-1 | TRBD1 | once | TGTGCCAGCAGTGATCCCGGGACAGCCTACACTGAAGCTTTCTTT | CASSDPGTAYTEAFF
TRBJ2-3 | TRBV24-1 | TRBD2 | NA | TGTGCCACCTCCGGGGAAGCGGGGGATACGCAGTATTTT | CATSGEAGDTQYF
TRBJ2-4 | TRBV4-3 | NA | NA | TGCGCCAGCAGCCAAGAGAGGGGAAGCATTCAGTACTTC | CASSQERGSIQYF
TRBJ2-1 | TRBV10-1 | TRBD2 | once | TGCGCCAGCAGTGGCCGAAAGGGGCGCGGGGGGCCCAATGAGCAGTTCTTC | CASSGRKGRGGPNEQFF
TRBJ1-6 | TRBV5-1 | NA | NA | TGCGCCAGCAGCGCCGACAGTAATTCACCCCTCCACTTT | CASSADSNSPLHF
TRBJ2-7 | TRBV5-1 | TRBD1 | NA | TGCGCCAGCAGTAGGGGACAGGGGGTCTACGAGCAGTACTTC | CASSRGQGVYEQYF
TRBJ2-3 | TRBV18 | NA | NA | TGTGCCAGCTCACCCGGACAGCCAGGAACAGATACGCAGTATTTT | CASSPGQPGTDTQYF
TRBJ1-4 | TRBV19 | NA | NA | TGTGCCAGTAGTCACCAGGGAGCAACTAATGAAAAACTGTTTTTT | CASSHQGATNEKLFF
TRBJ1-1 | TRBV19 | NA | few | TGTGCCAGTAGTATTCGGACAGCCACTGAAGCTTTCTTT | CASSIRTATEAFF
TRBJ1-1 | TRBV5-1 | TRBD1 | NA | TGCGCCAGCATCCGGGACAGGGGGTCGAACACTGAAGCTTTCTTT | CASIRDRGSNTEAFF
TRBJ1-2 | TRBV2 | TRBD1 | NA | TGTGCCAGCAGTGAAAGGGACAGGGACTATGGCTACACCTTC | CASSERDRDYGYTF
TRBJ1-5 | TRBV6-1 | NA | NA | TGTGCCAGCAGTGAGGGGATCAATCAGCCCCAGCATTTT | CASSEGINQPQHF
TRBJ2-2 | TRBV7-2 | NA | once | TGTGCCAGCAGCTTATATTCCACTACGAACACCGGGGAGCTGTTTTTT | CASSLYSTTNTGELFF
TRBJ1-5 | TRBV5-1 | TRBD1 | NA | TGCGCCAGCAGCCAGGGGGAGGGCAATCAGCCCCAGCATTTT | CASSQGEGNQPQHF
TRBJ1-3 | TRBV5-6 | NA | NA | TGTGCCAGCAGCTTGGTTCCGGGGTCTGGAAACACCATATATTTT | CASSLVPGSGNTIYF
TRBJ1-1 | TRBV6-6 | TRBD1 | NA | TGTGCCAGCAGACAGACAGGGGGAAACACTGAAGCTTTCTTT | CASRQTGGNTEAFF
TRBJ2-5 | TRBV27 | NA | once | TGTGCCAGCAGTTGGTCGATGGCGCAGGGCGGTCGGCGGGGAGAAGAGACCCAGTACTTC | CASSWSMAQGGRRGEETQYF
TRBJ1-1 | TRBV19 | NA | NA | TGTGCCAGTAGTATAGACGCGAACACTGAAGCTTTCTTT | CASSIDANTEAFF
TRBJ1-1 | TRBV5-1 | NA | NA | TGCGCCAGCAGCACGGGACGGCCCTTGAGCACTGAAGCTTTCTTT | CASSTGRPLSTEAFF
TRBJ1-1 | TRBV2 | NA | NA | TGTGCCAGCAGTGGCCTTATGAACACTGAAGCTTTCTTT | CASSGLMNTEAFF